This TCR beta chain originates from a study of OX40 agonist ivuxolimab in advanced cancers. Study overall: Melanoma, hepatocellular carcinoma, head and neck or renal cell cancer occurred in dose-escalation patients.

With baseline, cycle 4 day 1, and cycle 7 day 1 as timepoints, blood was sampled. This clone appeared once. Its specificity is not known. The protocol was immunoSEQ multiplex PCR, while the TCRdb copy is restricted to in-frame clones and leaves out a portion. This table has around 56,000 clones, around 83% appearing once. Germline values: CDR1 WSHSY, CDR2 SAAADI. The CDR3 runs to 14 residues. The V segment lost 7 bases and the J segment 8 bases; nucleotides outside the gene matches: 7. Study-level points and caveats: Individuals who were partial responders at 0.1-3.0 mg/kg had clonal expansion that ranked among the lowest. Some patients who did not respond also had low normalized T-cell clonal expansion.

Sequenced here: CD4+ or CD8+ T cells sorted from blood, sampled in a trial of the OX40 agonist ivuxolimab. The TCR sequence derives from an adult with an advanced solid tumor such as melanoma, head and neck, liver or kidney cancer. V is TRBV10-2 and J is TRBJ2-1, with 11 bases lining up with TRBD2. The CDR3 region is CASTRLAGFDEQFF. DNA for the CDR3: TGCGCCAGCACACGACTAGCGGGATTTGATGAGCAGTTCTTC.